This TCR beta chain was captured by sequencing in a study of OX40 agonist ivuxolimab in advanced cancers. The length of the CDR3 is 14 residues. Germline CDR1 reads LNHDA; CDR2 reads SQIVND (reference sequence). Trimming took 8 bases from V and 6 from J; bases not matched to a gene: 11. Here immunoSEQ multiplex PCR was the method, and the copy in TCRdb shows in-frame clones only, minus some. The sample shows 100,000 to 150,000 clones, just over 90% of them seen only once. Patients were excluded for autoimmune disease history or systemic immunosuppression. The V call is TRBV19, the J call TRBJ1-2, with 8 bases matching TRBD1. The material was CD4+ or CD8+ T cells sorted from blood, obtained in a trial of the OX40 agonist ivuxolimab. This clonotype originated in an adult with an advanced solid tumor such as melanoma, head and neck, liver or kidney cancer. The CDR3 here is CASGQGYSWDGYTF. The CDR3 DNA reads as TGTGCCAGTGGACAGGGTTATTCGTGGGATGGCTACACCTTC.